The 9 T cell receptor beta chains below come from one sample, sequenced in a study of T cell clonality in common variable immunodeficiency. These receptors lack a known antigen. Study results and limitations: In common variable immunodeficiency, TCR beta chains reportedly carried fewer deletions and N-nucleotide insertions.

The repertoire was sequenced with immunoSEQ multiplex PCR; TCRdb's copy has only in-frame clones and lacks some. Singletons are absent from the sample, which has fewer than 30,000 clones. The sample consisted of peripheral blood mononuclear cells. These receptors originate from a human donor with common variable immunodeficiency.

This clone occurred a few times. The sequence runs out 3 residues before the end of the CDR3; the remainder is reconstructed from the germline J gene. The V gene is TRBV7-7, the J gene TRBJ2-1; TRBD2 matches 9 bases. The CDR3 loop spans 16 amino acids. CDR1 and CDR2 (germline): SSHAT, FNYEAQ (reference sequence). The junction had 12 bases not matched to a gene; V was cut back by 5 bases and J by 7 bases. The covered CDR3 bases are TGTGCCAGCAGCCCAGTTAGCGGGGGCAATCAGAATGAG. This encodes CASSPVSGGNQNE. In full, the CDR3 is CASSPVSGGNQNEQFF.

The sample holds many counts of this clone. The read ends 3 residues shy of where the CDR3 ends; the end is completed using the germline J gene. The chain has TRBV20-1 and TRBJ2-5, with 10 bases aligning to TRBD1. The V and J ends lost 5 bases and 4 bases, in that order; junction bases with no gene match: 7. Germline loops: CDR1 DFQATT, CDR2 SNEGSKA (reference sequence). The length of the CDR3 is 14 residues. The sequenced part of the CDR3 DNA is TGCAGTGCTGGGGACAGGGGATTGGTAGAGACC. Translating gives CSAGDRGLVET. In full, the CDR3 is CSAGDRGLVETQYF.

About this clone itself: Sequencing ends 3 residues short of the CDR3 end; the germline J gene provides the rest. J is TRBJ2-1 and V is TRBV7-3; the match to TRBD2 covers 9 bases. This CDR3 is 14 amino acids long. Per germline, CDR1 SGHTA and CDR2 FQGTGA. Trimming at V came to 7 bases and at J to 2 bases, leaving 3 bases not matched to a gene. CDR3 bases read: TGTGCCAGCACTCGCGGGGGGGCCTACAATGAG. This translates into CASTRGGAYNE. The whole CDR3 protein reads CASTRGGAYNEQFF. Using reference TRBV7-3 and TRBJ2-1 for the parts outside the CDR3, the full variable domain is GAGVSQTPSNKVTEKGKYVELRCDPISGHTALYWYRQSLGQGPEFLIYFQGTGAADDSGLPNDRFFAVRPEGSVSTLKIQRTERGDSAVYLCASTRGGAYNEQFFGPGTRLTVL.

This clone was counted many times. The CDR3 extends 3 residues past the end of the read, so its final part is completed from the germline J gene. The chain couples TRBV20-1 to TRBJ1-1; tentatively, D is TRBD1 (6 bases). CDR1 is DFQATT and CDR2 is SNEGSKA in the germline V gene (reference sequence). The V end was cut by 1 base, the J end by 3 bases, with 24 bases between. There are 18 residues in the CDR3. The CDR3 bases that were read are TGCAGTGCTAGAGGCCTGGGGACACCAACTTGGGAGGACACTGAA. Its protein product is CSARGLGTPTWEDTE. The full CDR3 reads CSARGLGTPTWEDTEAFF.

This clone was seen a few times. Read coverage stops 3 residues before the CDR3 terminus; the germline J gene supplies the remainder. J is TRBJ2-2 and V is TRBV7-2; weak D call: TRBD1 (6 bases). The CDR3 totals 15 residues. The V and J ends lost 5 bases and 1 base respectively, with 11 bases between them. Germline-derived CDR1 and CDR2 are SGHTA and FQGNSA. The CDR3 region is CASSPGQMNTGELFF. The sequenced part of the CDR3 DNA is TGTGCCAGCAGCCCGGGACAAATGAACACCGGGGAG.

This clone showed up just a few times. Coverage ceases 3 residues before the CDR3 finishes, and the germline J gene fills in the end. The rearrangement uses TRBV7-7 and TRBJ2-5; D is possibly TRBD1 (6 bases). Germline CDR1 and CDR2: SSHAT and FNYEAQ (reference sequence). Trimming left V 5 bases short and J 1 base short, with 17 bases between. There are 16 residues in the CDR3. CDR3 sequence: CASSRVEGDTQETQYF. CDR3 DNA, as far as it was read: TGTGCCAGCAGCAGGGTAGAAGGGGACACCCAAGAGACC.

This clone turned up a few times. The read terminates 3 residues before the CDR3 end, so the remaining end is supplied by the germline J gene. The V gene is TRBV2, the J gene TRBJ1-2, with 8 bases fitting TRBD1. Germline trimming cut 6 bases from V and 0 bases from J; bases unmatched to any gene: 6. CDR3 length: 15 amino acids. In germline, CDR1 is SNHLY, CDR2 FYNNEI. The CDR3 bases that were read are TGTGCCAGCAGGGACAGGGACATACCTAACTATGGC. It yields the protein CASRDRDIPNYG. The CDR3 in full is CASRDRDIPNYGYTF.

This clone was seen a handful of times. The read falls 3 residues short of the CDR3 end, and the missing part is taken from the germline J gene. The rearrangement uses TRBV6-2 or TRBV6-3 and TRBJ2-5, with 10 bases aligning to TRBD1. Germline V gene sequence: CDR1 MNHEY, CDR2 SVGEGT. The CDR3 is made up of 14 amino acids. With V trimmed by 4 bases and J by 6 bases, 5 bases remained unmatched. The CDR3 sequence: CASSSTGGGKTQYF. The CDR3 bases that were read are TGTGCCAGCAGTTCGACAGGGGGCGGGAAGACC.

This clone has more than one count but fewer than ten. The missing CDR3 end, 3 residues past where the read stops, is filled in from the germline J gene. The gene calls are TRBV20-1 and TRBJ2-1; the D gene is possibly TRBD1 (6 bases). The CDR3 covers 15 residues. Trimming removed 6 bases at V and 0 bases at J, with 15 bases between. CDR1 and CDR2 from the germline V gene are DFQATT and SNEGSKA (reference sequence). The CDR3 bases that were read are TGCAGTGCGGTGGGGACACCGAGCTCCTACAATGAG. Protein product: CSAVGTPSSYNE. The full CDR3 protein reads CSAVGTPSSYNEQFF.